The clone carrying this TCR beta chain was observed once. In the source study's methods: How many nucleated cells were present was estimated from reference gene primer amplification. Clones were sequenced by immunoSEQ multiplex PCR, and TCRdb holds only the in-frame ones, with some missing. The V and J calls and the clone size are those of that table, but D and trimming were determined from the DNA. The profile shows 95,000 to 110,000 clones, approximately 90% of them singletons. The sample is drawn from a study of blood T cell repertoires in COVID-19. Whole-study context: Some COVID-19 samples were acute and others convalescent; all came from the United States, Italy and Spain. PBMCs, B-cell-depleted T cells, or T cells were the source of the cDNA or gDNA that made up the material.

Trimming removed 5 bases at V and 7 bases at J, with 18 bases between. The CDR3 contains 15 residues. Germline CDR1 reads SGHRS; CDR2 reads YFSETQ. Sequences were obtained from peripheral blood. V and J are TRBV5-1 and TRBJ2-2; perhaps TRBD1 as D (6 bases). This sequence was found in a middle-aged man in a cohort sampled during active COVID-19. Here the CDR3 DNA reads TGCGCCAGCAGTACGACAGTGGGGGCGGTCGGGGAGCTGTTTTTT. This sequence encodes CASSTTVGAVGELFF.